This T cell receptor beta chain was sequenced for a study of T cell changes during pregnancy in multiple sclerosis. The assay was immunoSEQ multiplex PCR, and TCRdb's table has in-frame clones only and misses some. The sample includes about 89,000 clones, just under 95% seen only once; the top ten take about 0.78%. CDR1 and CDR2 from the germline V gene are SEHNR and FQNEAQ (reference sequence). V was shortened by 5 bases and J by 1 base, with 7 bases between the two germline ends. The CDR3 has 13 residues. The TCR originated in a female donor with multiple sclerosis, enrolled in a pregnancy study. Sample: peripheral blood, taken in the third trimester of pregnancy. The rearrangement joins TRBV7-9 to TRBJ2-3; no firm D call. This CDR3 is CASSGHGTDTQYF. The CDR3 DNA reads as TGTGCCAGCAGCGGCCACGGCACAGATACGCAGTATTTT.